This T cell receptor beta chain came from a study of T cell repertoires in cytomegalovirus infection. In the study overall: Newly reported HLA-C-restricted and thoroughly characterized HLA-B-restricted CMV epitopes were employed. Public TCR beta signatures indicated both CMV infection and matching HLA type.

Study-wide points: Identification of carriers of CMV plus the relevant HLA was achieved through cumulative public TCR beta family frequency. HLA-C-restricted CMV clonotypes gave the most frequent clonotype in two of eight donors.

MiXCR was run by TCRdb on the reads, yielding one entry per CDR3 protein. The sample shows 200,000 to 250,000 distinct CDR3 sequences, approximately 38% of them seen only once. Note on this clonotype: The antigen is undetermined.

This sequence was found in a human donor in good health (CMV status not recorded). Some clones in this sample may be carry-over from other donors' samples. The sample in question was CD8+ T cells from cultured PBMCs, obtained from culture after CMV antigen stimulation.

The CDR3 loop is CASRKGGYVEETQYF. The CDR3 DNA sequence: TGTGCCAGCAGGAAAGGGGGTTATGTAGAAGAGACCCAGTACTTC. The chain has TRBV27 and TRBJ2-5, with a possible D match to TRBD1 (6 bases). CDR1 and CDR2 from the germline V gene are MNHEY and SMNVEV (reference sequence). The ends were cut back, 6 bases at V and 3 bases at J, with 17 bases in the middle. The CDR3 extends over 15 amino acids.